The rows below give T cell receptor beta chains drawn from one sample of a study of T-cell memory formation after mild COVID-19. TCRdb re-called the 5' RACE reads with MiXCR, one entry per CDR3 protein. This table holds 250,000 or so distinct CDR3 sequences, roughly 10% found once. Input material: PBMCs or a T cell subset sorted from them (not recorded which). The origin of the receptors is a man in his late teens or twenties who had mild COVID-19 (a few samples of this study predate the infection). Cell type and time point are not known. Both conserved end residues are part of each CDR3. The order of the fields is clone size, CDR3 length, V gene, D gene, J gene, CDR3 protein, CDR3 DNA. A D gene is named only where the DNA matches it firmly. Clone size is stated in some rows and not others, as once, few, many or a class when expanded.

-	15	TRBV6-5	-	TRBJ1-1	CAARPKPSAWTEAFF	TGTGCCGCGAGACCGAAACCCTCGGCTTGGACTGAAGCTTTCTTT
-	14	TRBV30	-	TRBJ2-4	CACWDSWAKNIQYF	TGTGCCTGCTGGGATTCTTGGGCCAAAAACATTCAGTACTTC
once	13	TRBV6-1	-	TRBJ1-2	CASRAQIRYGYTF	TGTGCCAGCAGGGCGCAGATACGCTATGGCTACACCTTC
many	15	TRBV7-3	-	TRBJ1-6	CASSPGLSQNSPLHF	TGTGCCAGCAGTCCTGGGCTATCCCAGAATTCACCCCTCCACTTT
few	14	TRBV28	-	TRBJ1-2	CASSLSQAHYGYTF	TGTGCCAGCAGTTTATCCCAGGCCCACTATGGCTACACCTTC
many	10	TRBV25-1	-	TRBJ2-3	CASGADTQYF	TGTGCCAGCGGTGCAGATACGCAGTATTTT
few	16	TRBV15	TRBD2	TRBJ2-3	CATSRGSSGVGDTQYF	TGTGCCACCAGCAGGGGCTCTAGCGGAGTGGGCGATACGCAGTATTTT
few	15	TRBV15	TRBD1	TRBJ1-1	CATCRGTVSNTEAFF	TGTGCCACCTGCCGAGGGACAGTTTCGAACACTGAAGCTTTCTTT
-	15	TRBV4-1	-	TRBJ1-3	CASSQFTVTGNTIYF	TGCGCCAGCAGCCAGTTTACAGTGACTGGAAACACCATATATTTT
-	18	TRBV4-3	TRBD2	TRBJ2-3	CASSQGLAGSLSTDTQYF	TGCGCCAGCAGCCAAGGACTAGCGGGGAGTTTAAGCACAGATACGCAGTATTTT
many	11	TRBV20-1	-	TRBJ2-7	CSATGFHEQYF	TGCAGTGCTACAGGGTTCCACGAGCAGTACTTC
few	15	TRBV5-1	TRBD1	TRBJ1-1	CASSSYRGDGGEAFF	TGCGCCAGCAGCTCTTACAGGGGAGACGGTGGTGAAGCTTTCTTT
many	14	TRBV10-3	-	TRBJ2-3	CAITSGSSTDTQYF	TGTGCCATCACCAGCGGATCTAGCACAGATACGCAGTATTTT
few	12	TRBV7-6	-	TRBJ1-3	CASSLGEDTIYF	TGTGCCAGCAGCCTCGGTGAAGACACCATATATTTT
-	17	TRBV11-2	TRBD2	TRBJ2-1	CASSSGPGLGSYNEQFF	TGTGCCAGCAGCTCCGGCCCGGGACTAGGGTCCTACAATGAGCAGTTCTTC
few	17	TRBV27	TRBD1	TRBJ2-3	CASSLLRQGTSTDTQYF	TGTGCCAGCAGTTTATTACGACAGGGTACGAGCACAGATACGCAGTATTTT
-	15	TRBV10-3	-	TRBJ1-5	CATVGERNSNQPQHF	TGTGCCACCGTAGGGGAACGGAACTCCAATCAGCCCCAGCATTTT
-	15	TRBV5-1	-	TRBJ2-5	CASSLTAQGGETQYF	TGCGCCAGCAGCTTGACGGCCCAGGGGGGAGAGACCCAGTACTTC
few	15	TRBV5-6	TRBD1	TRBJ1-2	CASSILPGQVGGYTF	TGTGCCAGCAGCATACTTCCGGGACAGGTGGGAGGCTACACCTTC
-	13	TRBV5-1	-	TRBJ2-7	CASSLVPTSEQYF	TGCGCCAGCAGCTTGGTCCCCACCTCCGAGCAGTACTTC
-	14	TRBV5-1	-	TRBJ2-2	CASSPGHLTGELFF	TGCGCCAGCAGCCCGGGACATTTAACCGGGGAGCTGTTTTTT
few	13	TRBV7-2	-	TRBJ2-3	CASSSTGRDTQYF	TGTGCCAGCAGCTCCACAGGCAGAGATACGCAGTATTTT
once	14	TRBV25-1	TRBD2	TRBJ2-5	CASSEAGGKETQYF	TGTGCCAGCAGTGAAGCGGGGGGAAAAGAGACCCAGTACTTC
-	14	TRBV20-1	-	TRBJ2-3	CSARAPPGSDTQYF	TGCAGTGCTAGGGCCCCGCCGGGCTCAGATACGCAGTATTTT
few	12	TRBV20-1	-	TRBJ1-5	CSAMWGGQPQHF	TGCAGTGCCATGTGGGGGGGTCAGCCCCAGCATTTT
-	15	TRBV5-1	-	TRBJ2-7	CASSLRVGGIYEQYF	TGCGCCAGCAGCTTGAGGGTCGGCGGGATCTACGAGCAGTACTTC
-	18	TRBV5-5	-	TRBJ2-1	CASSLRDRDRNSYNEQFF	TGTGCCAGCAGCTTGAGGGATCGCGACAGAAACTCCTACAATGAGCAGTTCTTC
many	14	TRBV30	TRBD1	TRBJ2-1	CAVQGVRSYNEQFF	TGTGCCGTTCAGGGGGTCCGCTCCTACAATGAGCAGTTCTTC
once	13	TRBV6-6	TRBD1	TRBJ1-6	CASSYTGDSPLHF	TGTGCCAGCAGTTACACAGGGGATTCACCCCTCCACTTT
-	13	TRBV5-4	-	TRBJ2-4	CAITRGSADIQYF	TGTGCCATCACAAGGGGGTCTGCAGACATTCAGTACTTC
few	15	TRBV3-1	-	TRBJ1-2	CASSHTIGRNYGYTF	TGTGCCAGCAGCCACACCATAGGTAGGAACTATGGCTACACCTTC
few	14	TRBV18	-	TRBJ2-5	CASSPPVGSETQYF	TGTGCCAGCTCACCACCTGTAGGGTCAGAGACCCAGTACTTC
many	15	TRBV5-1	TRBD1	TRBJ1-1	CASSEKGGAGAEAFF	TGCGCCAGCAGCGAGAAAGGGGGCGCCGGCGCTGAAGCTTTCTTT
-	13	TRBV7-2	TRBD1	TRBJ2-4	CASGPGQGAIGNF	TGTGCCAGCGGACCGGGACAGGGGGCAATTGGGAACTTC
few	14	TRBV28	TRBD1	TRBJ2-1	CASSRWGHRGLQFF	TGTGCCAGCAGTAGATGGGGCCACAGGGGGCTCCAGTTCTTC
few	15	TRBV20-1	TRBD1	TRBJ2-3	CSARDLGQALDTQYF	TGCAGTGCTAGAGATCTCGGACAGGCCCTTGATACGCAGTATTTT
-	14	TRBV25-1	TRBD1	TRBJ1-5	CASSVTGVGQPQHF	TGTGCCAGCAGTGTAACAGGGGTTGGTCAGCCCCAGCATTTT
few	14	TRBV12-3/TRBV12-4	TRBD1	TRBJ2-7	CASQLTGGEGEQYF	TGTGCCAGCCAACTGACAGGGGGCGAAGGCGAGCAGTACTTC
many	16	TRBV10-3	-	TRBJ2-1	CAISEFSGSSYNEQFF	TGTGCCATCAGTGAGTTTAGCGGTAGCTCCTACAATGAGCAGTTCTTC
few	16	TRBV5-6	TRBD2	TRBJ2-1	CASSYRAGGLVNEQFF	TGTGCCAGCAGCTACCGAGCGGGGGGGCTTGTGAATGAGCAGTTCTTC
many	18	TRBV6-5	-	TRBJ2-4	CASSPGQPIFVAKNIQYF	TGTGCCAGCAGCCCGGGACAACCTATCTTCGTAGCCAAAAACATTCAGTACTTC
-	13	TRBV4-3	-	TRBJ1-6	CASSQAADSPLHF	TGCGCCAGCAGCCAAGCTGCCGACAGCCCCCTCCACTTT
-	14	TRBV7-9	-	TRBJ1-2	CASSLSVSKYGYTF	TGTGCCAGCAGCTTATCGGTATCTAAATATGGCTACACCTTC
few	11	TRBV6-5	-	TRBJ1-4	CATRDRWGLFF	TGTGCCACACGAGATAGATGGGGACTGTTTTTT
-	13	TRBV28	-	TRBJ1-5	CASTIRSNQPQHF	TGTGCCAGCACCATCCGGAGCAATCAGCCCCAGCATTTT